A single sample gave rise to the 9 T cell receptor beta chains below, sequenced in a study of long-term antiretroviral therapy in people with HIV (dated by TCRdb to 2022 to 2024). The immunoSEQ hsTCRB v3.0 assay was used at survey level resolution to sequence the TRB variable region. The table was pulled from immuneACCESS by TCRdb, which kept in-frame rearrangements only. Such tables lose some clones; where checked, under half of the loss comes from unresolved V genes, and the rest has no known cause. Here the sample has roughly 44,000 clones; 90% to 95% occur a single time. 2.7% of the sample is taken by the ten largest. This sample comprised unsorted PBMCs, obtained 3.7 years after starting antiretroviral therapy. The origin of the receptors is a woman between 50 and 59 years old with HIV.

V usage is TRBV5-5 and J usage is TRBJ2-7; weak D call: TRBD2 (6 bases). CDR3 length: 15 amino acids. Germline V gene lookup returns CDR1 SGHKS and CDR2 YYEKEE (reference sequence). Trimming stripped 0 bases from V and 3 bases from J, with 13 bases between. CDR3 amino acids: CASSLALREVYEQYF. CDR3 nucleotide sequence: TGTGCCAGCAGCTTGGCCCTCAGGGAGGTCTACGAGCAGTACTTC.

V is TRBV29-1 and J is TRBJ2-6; the D gene is possibly TRBD2 (5 bases). The CDR3 is 14 residues long. The germline V gene encodes CDR1 SQVTM and CDR2 ANQGSEA. V lost 3 bases and J lost 0, with 6 bases in between. CDR3 region: CSVDRGSGANVLTF. The CDR3 coding sequence is TGCAGCGTTGATCGGGGCTCTGGGGCCAACGTCCTGACTTTC.

The chain has TRBV11-2 and TRBJ2-7; TRBD2 agrees at 9 bases. This CDR3 has 17 amino acids. Trimming cost V 4 bases and J 2 bases; bases outside gene matches: 12. CDR1 and CDR2 from the germline V gene are SGHAT and FQNNGV. The CDR3 region has the DNA TGTGCCAGCAGCTCCCTCCGATGGTCTAGCGGGACCTACGAGCAGTACTTC. Protein product: CASSSLRWSSGTYEQYF.

V is TRBV18 and J is TRBJ1-2; TRBD1 aligns across 9 bases. The trim removed 3 bases at V and 4 bases at J, leaving 3 bases unmatched. Looked up from germline, CDR1 is KGHSH and CDR2 is LQKENI. This CDR3 comprises 14 residues. DNA of the CDR3: TGTGCCAGCTCACCTGGGACAGGGATCTATGGCTACACCTTC. It codes for CASSPGTGIYGYTF.

The rearrangement links TRBV9 to TRBJ2-3; TRBD2 agrees at 7 bases. The V segment lost 0 bases and the J segment 2 bases; nucleotides outside the gene matches: 3. The CDR3 loop spans 15 amino acids. Germline CDR1 SGDLS, CDR2 YYNGEE. The CDR3 DNA follows: TGTGCCAGCAGCGTAGATAGCGGGTACACAGATACGCAGTATTTT. It codes for CASSVDSGYTDTQYF.

The chain couples TRBV5-1 to TRBJ2-5, with TRBD1 identical over 7 bases. The germline CDR1 and CDR2 sequences are SGHRS and YFSETQ. V shed 3 bases and J 4 bases; nucleotides not matched to a gene: 6. This CDR3 has 14 amino acids. The CDR3 spells CASSSGTVRETQYF. CDR3 coding DNA: TGCGCCAGCAGCTCGGGGACAGTTCGAGAGACCCAGTACTTC.

This chain links TRBV27 with TRBJ1-1; 10 positions match TRBD1. V lost 1 base, J lost 4 bases, and 9 bases stayed unmatched. Per the germline V gene, CDR1 is MNHEY and CDR2 is SMNVEV (reference sequence). The CDR3 is 17 residues long. The CDR3 nucleotides read TGTGCCAGCAGTTTATTATCCGGACAGGGGGGGGGCACTGAAGCTTTCTTT. Its translation: CASSLLSGQGGGTEAFF.

This chain links TRBV6-6 with TRBJ1-6; D uncertain. The ends were cut back, 9 bases at V and 1 base at J, with 7 bases in the middle. The germline gives CDR1 MNHNY, CDR2 SVGAGI (reference sequence). The length of the CDR3 is 13 residues. DNA for the CDR3: TGTGCCAGTTCTCGTTCCTATAATTCACCCCTCCACTTT. Translated: CASSRSYNSPLHF.

The chain is built from TRBV30 and TRBJ1-3, with 7 positions matching TRBD1. CDR1 is GTSNPN, CDR2 SVGIG, per germline (reference sequence). The CDR3 contains 15 residues. After removal of 2 bases from V and 3 bases from J, the junction contained 7 bases not matched to a gene. CDR3 coding DNA: TGTGCCTGGAGTTCCCCGACAGGGTTTGGAAACACCATATATTTT. Protein sequence: CAWSSPTGFGNTIYF.